A selection of T cell receptor beta chains follows, all from one sample in a study of T-cell memory formation after mild COVID-19. From the 5' RACE reads, TCRdb called clonotypes with MiXCR, one entry per CDR3 protein. The sample consists of about 470,000 distinct CDR3 sequences, 20% to 25% of them appearing once. Sequenced: PBMCs or a T cell subset sorted from them (not recorded which). Receptors were obtained from an adult woman who had mild COVID-19 (a few samples of this study predate the infection). Cell type and time point are not known. CDR3s include the opening cysteine and the closing phenylalanine or tryptophan. D genes are given only for firm matches. A clone size is listed for some rows: how often the clone was seen (once, few, many), or a class if it is expanded.

TRBJ2-2 few TRBV29-1 NA TGCAGCGTTGGTCTCCCTCGGGGCCCCGGGGTCGGGGAGCTGTTTTTT CSVGLPRGPGVGELFF
TRBJ1-1 NA TRBV5-1 NA TGCGCCAGCAGCTTGGTCGACGGGGGGACTGAAGCTTTCTTT CASSLVDGGTEAFF
TRBJ2-1 NA TRBV7-2 NA TGTGCCATACATGAATTCTACAATGAGCAGTTCTTC CAIHEFYNEQFF
TRBJ2-7 few TRBV24-1 TRBD1 TGTGCCACCAGTGATACTCCCGGGACAGGGAGCTCCTACGAGCAGTACTTC CATSDTPGTGSSYEQYF
TRBJ1-6 NA TRBV7-3 NA TGTGCCAGCAGCTTAACCCCTGGGGGGTCCCTCCACTTT CASSLTPGGSLHF
TRBJ2-1 NA TRBV28 TRBD2 TGTGCCAGCAGGAAACCTAGCGGGAGGTCCTACTTCTCCTACAATGAGCAGTTCTTC CASRKPSGRSYFSYNEQFF
TRBJ2-1 few TRBV3-1 NA TGTGCCAGCAGCCAAGTAAGTCCGCAAGGGGAGTTCTTC CASSQVSPQGEFF
TRBJ2-2 many TRBV9 NA TGTGCCAGCAGCGTAGCACCTAACACCGGGGAGCTGTTTTTT CASSVAPNTGELFF
TRBJ2-5 NA TRBV11-3 TRBD2 TGTGCCAGCAGCTTCCCACTAGCGGGACGCCCCCAAGAGACCCAGTACTTC CASSFPLAGRPQETQYF
TRBJ2-1 few TRBV7-3 NA TGTGCCAGCAGCCCAATCGGGGGCCATGAGCAGTTCTTC CASSPIGGHEQFF
TRBJ2-7 NA TRBV4-2 NA TGTGCCAGCAGCCAAGATACGTCAGGGTTGTTTTACGAGCAGTACTTC CASSQDTSGLFYEQYF
TRBJ2-1 few TRBV3-1 TRBD2 TGTGCCAGCAGCCAAGATGCCCCCATCGGACTAGCGGGCTACAATGAGCAGTTCTTC CASSQDAPIGLAGYNEQFF
TRBJ2-7 NA TRBV7-9 TRBD2 TGTGCCAGCAGCTTCCGCGCAGGTGCGGGAGTCACCTACGAGCAGTACTTC CASSFRAGAGVTYEQYF
TRBJ1-2 NA TRBV7-6 NA TGTGCCAGCAGCCCAATCGGTTTGGGTGGCTACACCTTC CASSPIGLGGYTF
TRBJ1-5 few TRBV6-5 NA TGTGCCAGCAGCCGCCTACGGAATCAGCCCCAGCATTTT CASSRLRNQPQHF